This entry describes one T cell receptor (beta chain). Its antigen is not known. The entry originates in a study of post-analysis software for immune sequencing data. Study background: Disease courses included relapsing-remitting, secondary progressive and progressive-relapsing multiple sclerosis. Study results and limitations: In patients, 4 to 6 TRBV segments were more frequent than in controls, with TRBV5-6, TRBV5-1 and TRBV20-1 among them. Controls had significantly higher normalized Chao1 diversity than multiple sclerosis patients. By F measure, strong co-clustering occurred among samples prepared in the same batch.

The V and J ends lost 0 bases and 8 bases, in that order; junction bases with no gene match: 7. The CDR3 totals 15 residues. Looked up from germline, CDR1 is LNHNV and CDR2 is YYDKDF (reference sequence). The library was made from cDNA and included unique molecular identifiers. The source material, roughly 0.9 to 11 million T cells, gave rise to roughly 0.5 million cDNA molecules. A single record per CDR3 protein comes from TCRdb applying MiXCR to the PCR reads. The table shows 450,000 or so distinct CDR3 sequences, with nearly 45% occurring only once. The sequencing input was blood. The receptor's source is a girl between 5 and 17 years old with multiple sclerosis. V usage is TRBV15 and J usage is TRBJ2-1; 7 bases map to TRBD2. The CDR3 sequence: CATSRELAKGYEQFF. DNA for the CDR3: TGTGCCACCAGCAGAGAACTAGCGAAGGGCTATGAGCAGTTCTTC. Looking up the rest from reference TRBV15 and TRBJ2-1 gives the full variable domain: DAMVIQNPRYQVTQFGKPVTLSCSQTLNHNVMYWYQQKSSQAPKLLFHYYDKDFNNEADTPDNFQSRRPNTSFCFLDIRSPGLGDTAMYLCATSRELAKGYEQFFGPGTRLTVL.